This T cell receptor beta chain was retrieved from a study of T cells in narcolepsy. Clones were read by immunoSEQ multiplex PCR, and TCRdb kept only the in-frame ones, dropping some. Among roughly 13,000 clones, roughly 91% were seen once, and the ten largest hold more than 1.5%. This receptor was obtained from a human donor with narcolepsy. The sequenced sample was CD45RA- memory CD4+ T cells from PBMCs.

In DNA, the CDR3 is TGTGCCAGCCTCCCTTGGGGCAGCTTCTACGAGCAGTACTTC. It specifies CASLPWGSFYEQYF. The chain recombines TRBV25-1 with TRBJ2-7; the D gene is possibly TRBD1 (5 bases). V lost 8 bases, J lost 3 bases, and 17 bases lay in between. This CDR3 has 14 amino acids. Germline V lookup: CDR1 MGHDK, CDR2 SYGVNS.